This is a list of T cell receptor beta chains from one sample in a study of blood T cell repertoires in COVID-19. Clones were sequenced by immunoSEQ multiplex PCR, and TCRdb holds only the in-frame ones, with some missing. In the table there are 40,000 or so clones, 70% to 90% of which are singletons. Sequenced input: peripheral blood. The receptors shown here come from a human donor in a cohort sampled during active COVID-19. The CDR3 runs from the conserved cysteine through the conserved F or W.

j_call v_call cdr3_aa
TRBJ2-7 TRBV7-2 CASSLTGQGGFEQYF
TRBJ1-3 TRBV20-1 CSASLGTGSGNTIYF
TRBJ2-3 TRBV7-3 CASSSGTGLGDTQYF
TRBJ2-7 TRBV6-1 CASSEVPGQSYEQYF
TRBJ2-2 TRBV7-3 CASSPGTGVGGELFF
TRBJ2-7 TRBV2 CASSVNSYEQYF
TRBJ2-5 TRBV2 CATTKGGGASETQYF
TRBJ2-7 TRBV20-1 CSASGSEQYF
TRBJ2-3 TRBV3-1/TRBV3-2 CASSQDGRGLVDTQYF
TRBJ1-5 TRBV3-1/TRBV3-2 CASSQKGPGNQPQHF
TRBJ1-1 TRBV2 CASSEVGGTEAFF
TRBJ2-7 TRBV4-2 CASSQEGPGQGSSEQYF
TRBJ2-5 TRBV4-1 CASSQDAASGGAETQYF
TRBJ2-7 TRBV10-1 CASSPRGQGRREQYF
TRBJ1-5 TRBV12-3/TRBV12-4 CASSLEGRQPQHF
TRBJ2-1 TRBV4-1 CASSQDTGPPQDHYNEQFF
TRBJ1-5 TRBV6-5 CASSEGGYRVQPQHF
TRBJ1-5 TRBV2 CASSEAGGWQPQHF
TRBJ1-2 TRBV9 CASSVAFRQGNYGYTF
TRBJ1-6 TRBV6-1 CASSEALLGGGSPLHF
TRBJ2-3 TRBV4-1 CASSQEPGRRTDTQYF
TRBJ1-4 TRBV14 CASSPGRGNEKLFF
TRBJ2-5 TRBV2 CASEGMKTQYF
TRBJ2-5 TRBV6-5 CASKTSGGAWETQYF
TRBJ1-1 TRBV5-4 CASSSRDRGTEAFF
TRBJ1-6 TRBV9 CASSVVAGGNSPLHF
TRBJ1-1 TRBV5-5 CASSFIGDTEAFF